This TCR beta chain was retrieved from a study of blood T cell repertoires in COVID-19. At the level of the study: Material from acute and convalescent COVID-19 was sourced from the United States, Italy and Spain. T cells, B-cell-depleted T cells, or PBMCs provided the cDNA or gDNA that served as material.

Per the study methods: Amplification from reference gene primers served as the basis for estimated nucleated cell counts. Assay: immunoSEQ multiplex PCR; the TCRdb copy retains only in-frame clones and omits some. Clone size and the V and J calls come from that table; the DNA yielded D and trimming. The repertoire has 55,000 or so clones, approximately 90% of them found once; the top ten carry 6.2%. The germline gives CDR1 SGHTS, CDR2 YDEGEE. This CDR3 region has 16 residues. Trimming shortened V by 0 bases and J by 4 bases, and 16 bases separated the two germline ends. This chain links TRBV5-8 with TRBJ1-2; possible D gene TRBD1, 6 bases. Sequenced input: peripheral blood. The source is a middle-aged man with acute or convalescent COVID-19. In DNA form, the CDR3 reads TGTGCCAGCAGCTTGGCCCGGCGGGGGCAGCCCTATGGCTACACCTTC. Its protein product is CASSLARRGQPYGYTF.